This TCR beta chain was captured by sequencing in a study of blood T cell repertoires in COVID-19. This clone is medium-sized (0.01 to 0.1%) in the sample. V lost 0 bases, J lost 2 bases, and 20 bases lay in between. Germline V gives CDR1 SNHLY, CDR2 FYNNEI. This CDR3 is built from 18 residues. TCRdb's table, derived via immunoSEQ multiplex PCR, lists solely in-frame clones and lacks some. The repertoire consists of approximately 120,000 clones, with about 76% occurring once and the leading ten covering around 18%. This TCR came from a man older than 75 with acute or convalescent COVID-19. The chain couples TRBV2 to TRBJ2-7; D not certain. Sample: peripheral blood. CDR3 DNA: TGTGCCAGCAGTGAAGCGATCCGGGTCTCCGCTTCGGCCTACGAGCAGTACTTC. It encodes CASSEAIRVSASAYEQYF.